This T cell receptor (beta chain) was recorded in a study of T cells in narcolepsy. The wider study: Healthy controls were enrolled alongside patients with narcolepsy type 1 or type 2.

This clone was counted between two and nine times. Trimming left V 7 bases short and J 2 bases short, with 9 bases between. The CDR3 has 14 amino acids. Germline lookup yields CDR1 SNHLY and CDR2 FYNNEI. Libraries were prepared by immunoSEQ multiplex PCR; TCRdb keeps only in-frame clonotypes and omits some of them. The table includes under 40,000 clones, approximately 84% detected once. Specimen: CD45RA- memory CD4+ T cells from PBMCs. The clonotype originates from a human donor with narcolepsy. V is TRBV2 and J is TRBJ1-6; D remains unclear. Here the CDR3 reads CASKGGTYNSPLHF. The CDR3 DNA is TGTGCCAGCAAGGGAGGGACCTATAATTCACCCCTCCACTTT.